The 20 T cell receptor beta chains given below trace back to one sample, sequenced in a study of cytomegalovirus exposure and HLA in healthy donors. Sequencing used immunoSEQ multiplex PCR; TCRdb keeps in-frame clones, though not all of them. The data show approximately 160,000 clones, 85% to 90% seen once. The sample comprised PBMCs. All receptors derive from a woman aged 18-29 years in good health and CMV-seropositive.

This clone was seen a handful of times. V is TRBV28 and J is TRBJ1-5, with 8 positions matching TRBD1. There are 14 residues in the CDR3. With V trimmed by 7 bases and J by 6 bases, 8 bases remained unmatched. Germline V gene data show CDR1 as MDHEN and CDR2 as SYDVKM. This CDR3 is CASTSIQGAQPQHF. DNA of the CDR3: TGTGCCAGCACCTCAATCCAGGGGGCTCAGCCCCAGCATTTT.

The genes are TRBV2 and TRBJ2-1; tentatively, D is TRBD1 (5 bases). The CDR3 has 12 residues. V was clipped by 8 bases and J by 9 bases, with 14 bases between them. Germline-derived CDR1 and CDR2 are SNHLY and FYNNEI. Here the CDR3 reads CASHLGVGEQFF. The CDR3 bases are TGTGCCAGCCATTTAGGGGTCGGTGAGCAGTTCTTC.

V and J are TRBV4-1 and TRBJ1-2, with 7 bases matching TRBD1. The J segment lost 6 bases and the V segment lost 2 bases, leaving 12 bases of the junction unmatched. The CDR3 length is 16 residues. Germline V lookup: CDR1 MGHRA, CDR2 YSYEKL. Here the CDR3 reads CASSQPTGTVTDGYTF. In DNA form, the CDR3 reads TGCGCCAGCAGCCAACCGACCGGGACAGTGACCGATGGCTACACCTTC.

The chain employs TRBV5-1 and TRBJ2-6; possibly TRBD2 for D (6 bases). Trimming stripped 2 bases from V and 2 bases from J, with 11 bases between. The CDR3 is made up of 16 amino acids. The germline V gene encodes CDR1 SGHRS and CDR2 YFSETQ. CDR3 sequence: CASSLIAGTGANVLTF. Here the CDR3 DNA reads TGCGCCAGCAGCTTAATCGCGGGAACTGGGGCCAACGTCCTGACTTTC.

Only a few counts were recorded for this clone. The genes are TRBV2 and TRBJ1-1, with D perhaps matching TRBD1 (6 bases). The germline gives CDR1 SNHLY, CDR2 FYNNEI. CDR3 length equals 14 residues. V dropped 4 bases and J dropped 1 base, with 10 bases sitting between them. The CDR3: CASSVEGQNTEAFF. Here the CDR3 DNA reads TGTGCCAGCAGTGTAGAGGGACAGAACACTGAAGCTTTCTTT.

The chain recombines TRBV28 with TRBJ1-2; 7 bases align to TRBD1. Germline values: CDR1 MDHEN, CDR2 SYDVKM. There are 13 residues in the CDR3. V lost 8 bases to trimming and J lost 4 bases; unmatched junction nucleotides: 7. This chain's CDR3 is CASVPGQLYGYTF. The CDR3 DNA follows: TGTGCCAGCGTCCCGGGACAGCTCTATGGCTACACCTTC.

This chain joins TRBV2 and TRBJ2-7, with D perhaps matching TRBD2 (8 bases). CDR3 length: 15 amino acids. V lost 8 bases to trimming and J lost 5 bases, with 22 bases between them. Germline values: CDR1 SNHLY, CDR2 FYNNEI. Here the CDR3 reads CASPRGGQNMDEQYF. In nucleotides, the CDR3 is TGTGCCAGCCCCCGGGGGGGACAGAATATGGACGAGCAGTACTTC.

This chain uses TRBV2 with TRBJ1-5, with 7 positions matching TRBD1. CDR3 length equals 15 residues. The J segment lost 6 bases and the V segment lost 3 bases, leaving 8 bases of the junction unmatched. The V gene's germline CDR1 is SNHLY and CDR2 FYNNEI. DNA for the CDR3: TGTGCCAGCAGTGATTTTGAAGGGGGCGGTCAGCCCCAGCATTTT. Its translation is CASSDFEGGGQPQHF.

The gene calls are TRBV19 and TRBJ2-7; D unclear. Trimming shortened V by 10 bases and J by 4 bases, and 14 bases separated the two germline ends. The CDR3 spans 12 residues. Germline CDR1 reads LNHDA; CDR2 reads SQIVND (reference sequence). The CDR3 DNA follows: TGTGCCACTCGAAATGAGTTATACGAGCAGTACTTC. It specifies CATRNELYEQYF.

This clone was detected once. This sequence joins TRBV18 and TRBJ1-1; 12 nucleotides align to TRBD1. The CDR3 is 18 residues long. CDR1 and CDR2 (germline): KGHSH, LQKENI. V was clipped by 6 bases and J by 0 bases; unmatched bases: 11. CDR3 residues: CASSKTGTGGLLNTEAFF. CDR3 in DNA: TGTGCCAGCTCTAAGACCGGGACAGGGGGCCTCTTGAACACTGAAGCTTTCTTT.

The genes are TRBV2 and TRBJ2-7; D remains unclear. CDR3 length equals 12 residues. From germline, CDR1 is SNHLY and CDR2 FYNNEI. V dropped 5 bases and J dropped 3 bases, with 8 bases sitting between them. In DNA, the CDR3 is TGTGCCAGCAGTCTTTCTAGCTACGAGCAGTACTTC. It codes for CASSLSSYEQYF.

The CDR3 DNA reads TGTGCCAGCAGCCGAGGAATAGGCTCCTACGAGCAGTACTTC. As protein: CASSRGIGSYEQYF. This chain links TRBV14 with TRBJ2-7; no clear D gene. The CDR3 totals 14 residues. The V gene's germline CDR1 is SGHDN and CDR2 FVKESK. Between the trimmed V and J ends, which lost 4 bases and 0 bases, there was a span of 10 bases.

This chain joins TRBV30 and TRBJ2-5; TRBD2 matches 13 bases. The CDR3 loop spans 13 amino acids. V trimming: 7 bases; J trimming: 7 bases; junction bases outside the gene matches: 6. Germline V lookup: CDR1 GTSNPN, CDR2 SVGIG (reference sequence). CDR3 coding DNA: TGTGCCTCTTCGCGGACTAGCGGGGGGACCCAGTACTTC. The encoded protein is CASSRTSGGTQYF.

This clone is a singleton in its sample. The chain couples TRBV30 to TRBJ1-2; no clear D. Trimming removed 0 bases at V and 1 base at J, with 9 bases between. Germline lookup yields CDR1 GTSNPN and CDR2 SVGIG (reference sequence). This CDR3 comprises 14 residues. CDR3 sequence (DNA): TGTGCCTGGAGTGTACGGGATCTTAACTATGGCTACACCTTC. As protein: CAWSVRDLNYGYTF.

This sequence joins TRBV2 and TRBJ2-7; tentative D call: TRBD2 (6 bases). V was trimmed by 6 bases and J by 3 bases, leaving 9 bases between them. CDR3 length: 12 amino acids. Looked up from germline, CDR1 is SNHLY and CDR2 is FYNNEI. The CDR3 sequence is CASSQTSYEQYF. The CDR3 DNA reads as TGTGCCAGCAGCCAGACTAGCTACGAGCAGTACTTC.

The rearrangement joins TRBV6-6 to TRBJ2-7; the match to TRBD1 covers 7 bases. Germline assignment: CDR1 MNHNY and CDR2 SVGAGI (reference sequence). Losses at the gene ends were 10 bases for V and 5 bases for J; bases not matched to a gene: 11. The CDR3 spans 13 residues. CDR3 protein: CATTKGALDEQYF. The CDR3 DNA follows: TGTGCCACCACAAAGGGGGCTTTGGACGAGCAGTACTTC.

The chain is built from TRBV15 and TRBJ2-5, with TRBD2 as a possible D gene (5 bases). Trimming pared 8 bases from V and 1 base from J, leaving 11 bases between. Germline-derived CDR1 and CDR2 are LNHNV and YYDKDF (reference sequence). The CDR3 loop spans 13 amino acids. The CDR3 bases are TGTGCCACCTCGCGGGTCCTCCAAGAGACCCAGTACTTC. Encoded protein: CATSRVLQETQYF.

With regard to this clone: In the same sample, other DNA sequences code for this CDR3. The chain employs TRBV6-5 and TRBJ1-5; the match to TRBD1 covers 9 bases. V trimming: 0 bases; J trimming: 4 bases; junction bases outside the gene matches: 1. CDR3 size: 15 residues. The germline V gene has CDR1 MNHEY and CDR2 SVGAGI. DNA for the CDR3: TGTGCCAGCAGTTACTCGGGACAGGGAAATCAGCCCCAGCATTTT. Amino acids: CASSYSGQGNQPQHF.

This rearrangement joins TRBV5-6 to TRBJ2-2; 8 positions match TRBD1. Germline trimming cut 6 bases from V and 5 bases from J; bases unmatched to any gene: 9. Germline loops: CDR1 SGHDT, CDR2 YYEEEE. This CDR3 has 15 residues. In nucleotides, the CDR3 is TGTGCCAGCACATCCGGACAGGGAAAAACCGGGGAGCTGTTTTTT. Translating it yields CASTSGQGKTGELFF.

This chain joins TRBV30 and TRBJ2-7, with D possibly being TRBD1 (6 bases). The ends were cut back, 5 bases at V and 2 bases at J, with 13 bases in the middle. Germline CDR1 is GTSNPN and CDR2 is SVGIG (reference sequence). The CDR3 extends over 13 amino acids. CDR3 residues: CAWESQGTYEQYF. For the CDR3, the DNA is TGTGCCTGGGAATCGCAGGGGACCTACGAGCAGTACTTC.